The clone carrying this T cell receptor beta chain was seen ten or more times. The antigen is not known. The data are from a study of human T cells and chemical hapten exposure. Study summary: Upper inner arm skin measuring about 2 cm by about 2 cm received 2% DPC for sensitization. Per-sample TCR yield variation was attributed mainly to small pooled library volume differences.

Findings and caveats of the study: Significantly greater numbers of large CDR3 similarity clusters came from expanded TCRs than from controls. Alopecia affecting every donor means their immune response may not match healthy people's.

TCRdb re-derived calls from the RACE reads in MiXCR, one entry per CDR3 protein. The sample consists of more than 90,000 distinct CDR3 sequences, approximately 10% of them appearing once. Trimming took 2 bases from V and 4 from J, leaving 6 bases between them. The CDR3 extends over 12 amino acids. In germline, CDR1 is SGHAT, CDR2 FQNNGV. Time point described: patch test 2, 6 weeks after DPC sensitization. Regarding treatment: therapeutic diphenylcyclopropenone sensitization with weekly scalp DPC. The rearrangement uses TRBV11-2 and TRBJ2-7; D is unresolved. The receptor's source is a woman aged 40 to 50 with alopecia areata. Some clones in this sample may be carry-over from other donors' samples. This specimen consisted of whole blood, obtained in connection with sensitization to the hapten diphenylcyclopropenone (DPC). The CDR3 spells CASSLSGYEQYF. CDR3 nucleotides: TGTGCCAGCAGCTTATCCGGTTACGAGCAGTACTTC.